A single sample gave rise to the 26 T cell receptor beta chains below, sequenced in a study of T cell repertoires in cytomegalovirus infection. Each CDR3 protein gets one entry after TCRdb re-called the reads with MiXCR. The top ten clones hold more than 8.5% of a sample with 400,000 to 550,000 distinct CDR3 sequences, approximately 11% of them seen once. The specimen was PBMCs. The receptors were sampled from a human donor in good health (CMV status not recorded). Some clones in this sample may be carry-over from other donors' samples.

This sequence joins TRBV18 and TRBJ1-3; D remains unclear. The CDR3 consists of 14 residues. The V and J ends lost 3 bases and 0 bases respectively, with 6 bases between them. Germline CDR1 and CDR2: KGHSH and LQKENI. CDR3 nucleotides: TGTGCCAGCTCACCTCGCGACTCTGGAAACACCATATATTTT. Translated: CASSPRDSGNTIYF.

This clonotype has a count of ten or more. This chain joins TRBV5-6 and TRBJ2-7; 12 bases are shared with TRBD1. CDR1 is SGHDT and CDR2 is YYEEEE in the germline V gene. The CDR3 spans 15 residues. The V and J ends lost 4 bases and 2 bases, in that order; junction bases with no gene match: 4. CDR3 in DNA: TGTGCCAGCAGCGATGGGACAGGGGGCACCTACGAGCAGTACTTC. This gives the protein CASSDGTGGTYEQYF.

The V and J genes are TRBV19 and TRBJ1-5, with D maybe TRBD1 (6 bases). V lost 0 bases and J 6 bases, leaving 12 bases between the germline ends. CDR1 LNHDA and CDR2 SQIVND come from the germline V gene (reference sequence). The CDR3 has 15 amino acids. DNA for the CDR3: TGTGCCAGTAGTATAGATCGCAGGGGAGGTCAGCCCCAGCATTTT. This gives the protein CASSIDRRGGQPQHF.

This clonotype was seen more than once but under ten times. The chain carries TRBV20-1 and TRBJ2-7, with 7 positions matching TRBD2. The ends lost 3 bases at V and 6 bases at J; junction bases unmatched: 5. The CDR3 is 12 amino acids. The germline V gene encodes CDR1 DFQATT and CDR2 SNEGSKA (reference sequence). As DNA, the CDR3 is TGCAGTGCTAGGGATCCGGGGGGCGAGCAGTACTTC. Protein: CSARDPGGEQYF.

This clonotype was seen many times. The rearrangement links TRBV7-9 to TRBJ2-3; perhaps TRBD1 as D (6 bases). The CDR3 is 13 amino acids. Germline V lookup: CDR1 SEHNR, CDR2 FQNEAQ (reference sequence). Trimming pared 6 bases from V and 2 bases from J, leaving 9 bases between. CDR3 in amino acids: CASSRGFTDTQYF. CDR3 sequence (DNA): TGTGCCAGCAGTAGGGGGTTCACAGATACGCAGTATTTT. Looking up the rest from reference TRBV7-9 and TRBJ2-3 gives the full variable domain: DTGVSQNPRHKITKRGQNVTFRCDPISEHNRLYWYRQTLGQGPEFLTYFQNEAQLEKSRLLSDRFSAERPKGSFSTLEIQRTEQGDSAMYLCASSRGFTDTQYFGPGTRLTVL.

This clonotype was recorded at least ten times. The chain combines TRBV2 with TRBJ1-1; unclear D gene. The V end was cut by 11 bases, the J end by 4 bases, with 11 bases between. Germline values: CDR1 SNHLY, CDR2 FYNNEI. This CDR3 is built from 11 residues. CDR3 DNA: TGTGCCTTAGGCGGCAGCACTGAAGCTTTCTTT. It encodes CALGGSTEAFF.

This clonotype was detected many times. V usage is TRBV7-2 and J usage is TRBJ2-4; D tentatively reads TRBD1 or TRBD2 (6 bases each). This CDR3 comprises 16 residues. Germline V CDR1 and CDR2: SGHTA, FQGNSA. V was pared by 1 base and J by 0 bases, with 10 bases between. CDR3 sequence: CASSLGGALAKNIQYF. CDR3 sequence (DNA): TGTGCCAGCAGCTTAGGGGGGGCCCTAGCCAAAAACATTCAGTACTTC.

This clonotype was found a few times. This CDR3 reads CASSPSSGYYGYTF. The CDR3 DNA sequence: TGTGCCAGCTCACCCTCCAGTGGGTACTATGGCTACACCTTC. This sequence joins TRBV18 and TRBJ1-2; D gene uncertain. V lost 3 bases and J lost 3, with 11 bases in between. This CDR3 is built from 14 residues. The germline CDR1 and CDR2 sequences are KGHSH and LQKENI.

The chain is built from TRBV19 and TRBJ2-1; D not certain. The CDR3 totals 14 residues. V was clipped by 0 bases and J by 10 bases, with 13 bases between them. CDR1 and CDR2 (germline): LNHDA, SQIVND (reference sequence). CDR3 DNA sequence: TGTGCCAGTAGTATAGAAGGAGCTGGCGCCGAGCAGTTCTTC. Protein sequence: CASSIEGAGAEQFF. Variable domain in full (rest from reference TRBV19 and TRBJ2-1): DGGITQSPKYLFRKEGQNVTLSCEQNLNHDAMYWYRQDPGQGLRLIYYSQIVNDFQKGDIAEGYSVSREKKESFPLTVTSAQKNPTAFYLCASSIEGAGAEQFFGPGTRLTVL.

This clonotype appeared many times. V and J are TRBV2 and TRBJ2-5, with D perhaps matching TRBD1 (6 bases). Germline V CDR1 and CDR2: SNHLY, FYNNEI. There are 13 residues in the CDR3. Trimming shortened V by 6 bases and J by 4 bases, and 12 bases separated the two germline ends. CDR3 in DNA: TGTGCCAGCAGACACAGGGACGGAGAGACCCAGTACTTC. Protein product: CASRHRDGETQYF.

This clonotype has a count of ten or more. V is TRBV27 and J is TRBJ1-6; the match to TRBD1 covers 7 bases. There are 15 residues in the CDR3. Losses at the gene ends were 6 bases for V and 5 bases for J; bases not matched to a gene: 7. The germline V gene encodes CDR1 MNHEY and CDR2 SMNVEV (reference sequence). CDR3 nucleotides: TGTGCCAGCAGGACAGGGAGTCAGAATAATTCACCCCTCCACTTT. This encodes CASRTGSQNNSPLHF.

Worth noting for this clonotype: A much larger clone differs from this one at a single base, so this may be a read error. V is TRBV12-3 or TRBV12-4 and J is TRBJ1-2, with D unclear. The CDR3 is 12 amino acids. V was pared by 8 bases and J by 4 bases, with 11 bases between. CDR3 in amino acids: CASGGLAYGYTF. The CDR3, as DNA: TGTGCCAGCGGTGGATTGGCCTATGGCTACACCTTC.

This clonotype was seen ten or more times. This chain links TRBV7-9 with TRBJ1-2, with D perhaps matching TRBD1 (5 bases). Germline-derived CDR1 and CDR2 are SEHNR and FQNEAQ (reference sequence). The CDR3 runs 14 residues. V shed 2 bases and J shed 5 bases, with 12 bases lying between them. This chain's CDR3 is CASSLKPGFYGYTF. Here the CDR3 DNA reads TGTGCCAGCAGCTTAAAGCCAGGGTTTTATGGCTACACCTTC.

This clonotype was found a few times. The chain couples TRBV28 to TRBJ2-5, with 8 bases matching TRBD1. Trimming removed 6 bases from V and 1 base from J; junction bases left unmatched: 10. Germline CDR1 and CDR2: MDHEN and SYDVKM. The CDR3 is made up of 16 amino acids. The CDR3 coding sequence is TGTGCCAGCAGACGCGGGACAGGAGCAGCCCAAGAGACCCAGTACTTC. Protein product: CASRRGTGAAQETQYF.

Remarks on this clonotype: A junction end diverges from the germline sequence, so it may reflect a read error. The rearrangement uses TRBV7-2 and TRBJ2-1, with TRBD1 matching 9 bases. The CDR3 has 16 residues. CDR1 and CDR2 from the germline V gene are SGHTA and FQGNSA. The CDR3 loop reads CASSSRTGEPYNKQFF. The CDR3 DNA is TGTGCCAGCAGTTCGAGGACAGGGGAACCCTACAATAAGCAGTTCTTC.

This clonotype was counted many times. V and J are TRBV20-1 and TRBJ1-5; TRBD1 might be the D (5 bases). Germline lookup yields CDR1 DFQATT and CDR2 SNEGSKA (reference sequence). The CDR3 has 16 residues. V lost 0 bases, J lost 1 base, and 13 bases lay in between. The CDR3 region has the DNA TGCAGTGCTAGAGATCGGGGGGTACGGAGCAATCAGCCCCAGCATTTT. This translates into CSARDRGVRSNQPQHF.

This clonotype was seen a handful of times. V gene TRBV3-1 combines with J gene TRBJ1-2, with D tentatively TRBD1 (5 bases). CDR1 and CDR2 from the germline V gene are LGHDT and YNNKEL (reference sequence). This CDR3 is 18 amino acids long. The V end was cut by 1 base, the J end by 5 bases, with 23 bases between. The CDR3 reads CASSQGGHNRDGRYGYTF. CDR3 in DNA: TGTGCCAGCAGCCAAGGCGGGCATAACCGGGACGGCAGATATGGCTACACCTTC. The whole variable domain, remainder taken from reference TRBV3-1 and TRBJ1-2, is DTAVSQTPKYLVTQMGNDKSIKCEQNLGHDTMYWYKQDSKKFLKIMFSYNNKELIINETVPNRFSPKSPDKAHLNLHINSLELGDSAVYFCASSQGGHNRDGRYGYTFGSGTRLTVV.

The CDR3 nucleotides read TGTGCCAGCTCACCACCCGGGAGGGAGGAAAAACTGTTTTTT. Its protein is CASSPPGREEKLFF. This chain joins TRBV18 and TRBJ1-4; D is unclear. V dropped 0 bases and J dropped 8 bases, with 10 bases sitting between them. CDR1 KGHSH and CDR2 LQKENI come from the germline V gene. The CDR3 sequence is 14 residues long.

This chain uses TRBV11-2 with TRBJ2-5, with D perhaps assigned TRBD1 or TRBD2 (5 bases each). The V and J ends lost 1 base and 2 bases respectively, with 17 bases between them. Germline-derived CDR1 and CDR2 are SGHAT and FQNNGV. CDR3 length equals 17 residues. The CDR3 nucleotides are TGTGCCAGCAGCTTAGGCCTCGCTGGGGGTTGGCAAGAGACCCAGTACTTC. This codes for CASSLGLAGGWQETQYF. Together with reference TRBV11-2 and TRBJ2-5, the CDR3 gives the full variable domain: EAGVAQSPRYKIIEKRQSVAFWCNPISGHATLYWYQQILGQGPKLLIQFQNNGVVDDSQLPKDRFSAERLKGVDSTLKIQPAKLEDSAVYLCASSLGLAGGWQETQYFGPGTRLLVL.

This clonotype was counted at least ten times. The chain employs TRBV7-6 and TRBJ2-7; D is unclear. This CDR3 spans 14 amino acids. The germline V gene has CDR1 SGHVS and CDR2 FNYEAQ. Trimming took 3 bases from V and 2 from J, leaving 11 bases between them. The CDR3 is CASSFNGPPYEQYF. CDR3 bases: TGTGCCAGCAGCTTCAACGGGCCCCCCTACGAGCAGTACTTC.

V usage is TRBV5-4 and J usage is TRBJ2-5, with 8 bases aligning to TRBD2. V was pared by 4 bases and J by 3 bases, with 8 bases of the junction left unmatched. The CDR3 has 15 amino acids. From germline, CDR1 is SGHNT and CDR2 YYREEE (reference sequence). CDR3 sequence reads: CASSLGGLAKETQYF. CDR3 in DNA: TGTGCCAGCAGCCTGGGAGGACTAGCAAAAGAGACCCAGTACTTC.

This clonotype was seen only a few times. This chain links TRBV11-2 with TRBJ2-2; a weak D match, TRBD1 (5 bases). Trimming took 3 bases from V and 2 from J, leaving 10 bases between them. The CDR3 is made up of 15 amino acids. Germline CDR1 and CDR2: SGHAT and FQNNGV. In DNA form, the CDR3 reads TGTGCCAGCAGCTTCAACAGGATAAACACCGGGGAGCTGTTTTTT. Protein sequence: CASSFNRINTGELFF. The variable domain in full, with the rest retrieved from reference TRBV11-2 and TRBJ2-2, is EAGVAQSPRYKIIEKRQSVAFWCNPISGHATLYWYQQILGQGPKLLIQFQNNGVVDDSQLPKDRFSAERLKGVDSTLKIQPAKLEDSAVYLCASSFNRINTGELFFGEGSRLTVL.

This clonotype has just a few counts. The CDR3 DNA reads as TGCAGTGCGCGGGGACACTACGATGGCTACACCTTC. Protein: CSARGHYDGYTF. This chain uses TRBV20-1 with TRBJ1-2; possibly TRBD1 for D (6 bases). The V gene's germline CDR1 is DFQATT and CDR2 SNEGSKA (reference sequence). Trimming left V 6 bases short and J 6 bases short, with 14 bases between. This CDR3 has 12 amino acids.

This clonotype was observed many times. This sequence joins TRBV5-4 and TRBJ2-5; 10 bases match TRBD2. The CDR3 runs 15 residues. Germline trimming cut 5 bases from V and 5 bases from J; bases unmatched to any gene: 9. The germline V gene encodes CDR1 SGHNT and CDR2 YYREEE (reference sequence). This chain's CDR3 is CASRSPSGREETQYF. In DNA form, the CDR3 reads TGTGCCAGCAGATCACCTAGCGGGAGAGAGGAGACCCAGTACTTC.

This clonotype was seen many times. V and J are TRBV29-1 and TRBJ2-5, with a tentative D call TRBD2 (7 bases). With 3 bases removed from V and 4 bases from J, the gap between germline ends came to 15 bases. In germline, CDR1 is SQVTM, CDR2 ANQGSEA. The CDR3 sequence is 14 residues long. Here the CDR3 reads CSVDEGGRGETQYF. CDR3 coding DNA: TGCAGCGTTGATGAGGGGGGGAGAGGAGAGACCCAGTACTTC.

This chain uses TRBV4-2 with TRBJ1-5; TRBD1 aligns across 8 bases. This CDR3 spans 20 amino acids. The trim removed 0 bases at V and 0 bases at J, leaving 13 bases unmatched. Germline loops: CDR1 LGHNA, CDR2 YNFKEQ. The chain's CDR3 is CASSQDTGRGPEVSNQPQHF. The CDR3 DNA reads TGTGCCAGCAGCCAAGATACGGGCAGGGGGCCTGAGGTTAGCAATCAGCCCCAGCATTTT.